Below, 17 T cell receptor beta chains from the same sample are listed, as sequenced in a study of post-analysis software for immune sequencing data. General study points: Relative to controls, patients had five TRBV segments at higher frequency, with TRBV5-6, TRBV5-1 and TRBV20-1 among these.

What these receptors recognize is not known. The authors incorporated unique molecular identifiers into the TCR beta cDNA libraries. TCRdb re-analysed the PCR reads in MiXCR, keeping a single row per CDR3 protein. The sample records about 820,000 distinct CDR3 sequences, about 50% being singletons. The sequenced material came from blood. The receptors derive from a girl aged 10 to 17 with multiple sclerosis.

This clonotype was detected only a few times. The genes are TRBV20-1 and TRBJ2-2; D unresolved. The CDR3 length is 12 residues. The germline V gene encodes CDR1 DFQATT and CDR2 SNEGSKA (reference sequence). Trimming cost V 3 bases and J 3 bases, with 5 bases left between them. In DNA form, the CDR3 reads TGCAGTGCTAGGACCCACACCGGGGAGCTGTTTTTT. As protein: CSARTHTGELFF.

The chain combines TRBV29-1 with TRBJ1-5; unclear D gene. From germline, CDR1 is SQVTM and CDR2 ANQGSEA. V lost 5 bases, J lost 0 bases, and 8 bases lay in between. The CDR3 covers 13 residues. The CDR3 DNA reads TGCAGCGTTACCGTAACTAGCAATCAGCCCCAGCATTTT. Its translation is CSVTVTSNQPQHF. The full variable domain, its missing parts supplied by reference TRBV29-1 and TRBJ1-5, is SAVISQKPSRDICQRGTSLTIQCQVDSQVTMMFWYRQQPGQSLTLIATANQGSEATYESGFVIDKFPISRPNLTFSTLTVSNMSPEDSSIYLCSVTVTSNQPQHFGDGTRLSIL.

The chain uses TRBV10-3 and TRBJ2-4; perhaps TRBD2 as D (6 bases). The germline V and J ends were trimmed by 4 bases and 5 bases, with 30 bases remaining between them. Germline CDR1 ENHRY, CDR2 SYGVKD. The CDR3 extends over 20 amino acids. CDR3 amino acids: CAISGGMASETPTDQNIQYF. In DNA form, the CDR3 reads TGTGCCATCAGTGGTGGGATGGCTAGCGAGACTCCGACGGACCAAAACATTCAGTACTTC.

This chain links TRBV12-3 or TRBV12-4 with TRBJ2-5, with D perhaps matching TRBD1 (6 bases). The CDR3 has 14 residues. Trimming pared 2 bases from V and 2 bases from J, leaving 9 bases between. The CDR3 here is CASSLPGVQETQYF. The DNA for the CDR3 is TGTGCCAGCAGTTTACCAGGGGTTCAAGAGACCCAGTACTTC.

The gene calls are TRBV29-1 and TRBJ2-7; 7 nucleotides match TRBD1. This CDR3 has 13 residues. Germline CDR1 and CDR2: SQVTM and ANQGSEA. The J segment lost 6 bases and the V segment lost 3 bases, leaving 8 bases of the junction unmatched. The CDR3 region is CSVEGQGVREQYF. The CDR3 DNA reads as TGCAGCGTTGAGGGCCAGGGGGTCCGCGAGCAGTACTTC.

The gene calls are TRBV5-1 and TRBJ1-5; tentatively, D is TRBD1 (6 bases). The CDR3 is 15 residues long. The V gene lost 4 bases and the J gene lost 3 bases, with 14 bases spanning the gap. The germline gives CDR1 SGHRS, CDR2 YFSETQ. The CDR3: CASSPETGFNQPQHF. The CDR3 DNA follows: TGCGCCAGCAGCCCGGAGACAGGTTTCAATCAGCCCCAGCATTTT.

This clonotype occurred once. The germline gene is not matched at one end of the junction; a read error may be the cause. The CDR3 region has the DNA TGCAGTGCTGGAGAGGGACTATGGGACTATGGCTACACCTTC. Translation gives CSAGEGLWDYGYTF. This chain connects TRBV20-1 to TRBJ1-2; perhaps TRBD1 as D (5 bases). The V gene's germline CDR1 is DFQATT and CDR2 SNEGSKA (reference sequence). The CDR3 totals 14 residues.

The rearrangement joins TRBV9 to TRBJ2-5; 11 positions match TRBD2. In germline, CDR1 is SGDLS, CDR2 YYNGEE. The CDR3 runs to 15 residues. V lost 0 bases to trimming and J lost 5 bases; unmatched junction nucleotides: 3. The CDR3 protein is CASSVDTSGGETQYF. The CDR3 DNA sequence: TGTGCCAGCAGCGTAGATACTAGCGGGGGCGAGACCCAGTACTTC.

This clonotype was seen more than once but under ten times. The J gene is TRBJ2-7, the V gene TRBV20-1; maybe TRBD1 (6 bases). V gave up 0 bases and J gave up 3 bases, with 15 bases separating them. The CDR3 is 15 amino acids. CDR1 DFQATT and CDR2 SNEGSKA come from the germline V gene (reference sequence). CDR3 DNA: TGCAGTGCTAGAGATAGTGAAGGGGGAGACTACGAGCAGTACTTC. Translated, it gives CSARDSEGGDYEQYF.

V usage is TRBV5-1 and J usage is TRBJ2-7; D gene unclear. The germline V and J ends were trimmed by 0 bases and 0 bases, with 19 bases remaining between them. The CDR3 length is 18 residues. The germline V gene has CDR1 SGHRS and CDR2 YFSETQ. The CDR3 loop reads CASSLGVRPRISSYEQYF. The CDR3 region has the DNA TGCGCCAGCAGCTTGGGGGTCAGGCCACGCATTTCCTCCTACGAGCAGTACTTC. Using reference TRBV5-1 and TRBJ2-7 for the parts outside the CDR3, the full variable domain is KAGVTQTPRYLIKTRGQQVTLSCSPISGHRSVSWYQQTPGQGLQFLFEYFSETQRNKGNFPGRFSGRQFSNSRSEMNVSTLELGDSALYLCASSLGVRPRISSYEQYFGPGTRLTVT.

A few counts support this clonotype. V and J are TRBV7-9 and TRBJ2-2; D might be TRBD1 or TRBD2, each matching 6 bases. The CDR3 sequence is 14 residues long. Germline V gene lookup returns CDR1 SEHNR and CDR2 FQNEAQ (reference sequence). The V gene lost 3 bases and the J gene lost 4 bases, with 9 bases spanning the gap. CDR3 amino acids: CASSFRGPTGELFF. The CDR3 region has the DNA TGTGCCAGCAGCTTCCGGGGGCCCACCGGGGAGCTGTTTTTT.

The chain joins TRBV20-1 to TRBJ2-7; 12 nucleotides agree with TRBD2. The germline gives CDR1 DFQATT, CDR2 SNEGSKA (reference sequence). This CDR3 comprises 15 residues. Trimming at V came to 1 base and at J to 4 bases, leaving 5 bases not matched to a gene. This CDR3 is CSARGRLAGDYEQYF. CDR3 coding DNA: TGCAGTGCTAGAGGCAGACTAGCGGGAGATTACGAGCAGTACTTC.

This chain links TRBV20-1 with TRBJ1-5; D is ambiguous. The germline gives CDR1 DFQATT, CDR2 SNEGSKA (reference sequence). The CDR3 sequence is 13 residues long. V shed 3 bases and J shed 0 bases, with 6 bases lying between them. In nucleotides, the CDR3 is TGCAGTGCTAGGGATTATAGCAATCAGCCCCAGCATTTT. It is translated as CSARDYSNQPQHF.

The V and J genes are TRBV3-1 and TRBJ1-1, with 8 bases that match TRBD1. The J segment lost 1 base and the V segment lost 4 bases, leaving 8 bases of the junction unmatched. Germline assignment: CDR1 LGHDT and CDR2 YNNKEL (reference sequence). CDR3 length: 16 amino acids. CDR3 sequence reads: CASSRRPGGGNTEAFF. Here the CDR3 DNA reads TGTGCCAGCAGCCGCCGGCCAGGGGGCGGGAACACTGAAGCTTTCTTT.

This clonotype was found a few times. The rearrangement joins TRBV29-1 to TRBJ1-1; 8 nucleotides match TRBD1. This CDR3 is 13 amino acids long. V was clipped by 4 bases and J by 8 bases; unmatched bases: 9. Germline V CDR1 and CDR2: SQVTM, ANQGSEA. The CDR3 DNA reads TGCAGCGTTGGTAAACCCGGGACAGGAGAAGCTTTCTTT. It encodes CSVGKPGTGEAFF.

The V gene is TRBV5-1, the J gene TRBJ1-1; D is perhaps TRBD1 (6 bases). The CDR3 is made up of 16 amino acids. Germline CDR1 is SGHRS and CDR2 is YFSETQ. Trimming stripped 4 bases from V and 11 bases from J, with 27 bases between. CDR3 bases: TGCGCCAGCAGCCCATTTAGGGGTCTCGGGGGCGGGTCGGCTTTCTTT. Protein sequence: CASSPFRGLGGGSAFF.

This clonotype was seen once. This chain joins TRBV7-9 and TRBJ2-5; possible D gene TRBD1, 6 bases. This CDR3 spans 13 amino acids. Between the trimmed V and J ends, which lost 6 bases and 4 bases, there was a span of 12 bases. Per germline, CDR1 SEHNR and CDR2 FQNEAQ (reference sequence). Here the CDR3 reads CASRKGVVETQYF. CDR3 bases: TGTGCCAGCAGGAAGGGGGTGGTAGAGACCCAGTACTTC.